At least ten counts were recorded for the clone carrying this TCR beta chain. CDR1 and CDR2 from the germline V gene are SGHTA and FQGNSA. V lost 0 bases and J lost 2, with 15 bases in between. The CDR3 extends over 17 amino acids. This sample stems from a study of blood T cell repertoires in COVID-19. Profiled with immunoSEQ multiplex PCR; TCRdb holds only in-frame clones, not every one. The data contain under 120,000 clones, approximately 70% of them singletons. This rearrangement joins TRBV7-2 to TRBJ2-3; D is undetermined. This TCR was sampled from an older man with acute or convalescent COVID-19. The sequenced material came from peripheral blood. CDR3 in amino acids: CASSLAVSRKPTDTQYF. The DNA for the CDR3 is TGTGCCAGCAGCTTAGCAGTTTCGAGGAAACCCACAGATACGCAGTATTTT.